This T cell receptor beta chain was profiled in a study of shared clonotypes between healthy human individuals. This clone appeared a few times. CDR3 size: 12 residues. Trimming stripped 5 bases from V and 5 bases from J, with 9 bases between. Germline CDR1 and CDR2: SEHNR and FQNEAQ (reference sequence). This table comes from immunoSEQ multiplex PCR, and its TCRdb copy is limited to in-frame clones, with some not included. The sample lists about 1.1 million clones; 75% to 80% were seen once. Sequenced sample: memory CD4+ T cells from PBMCs. The subset here: CD45RA-negative fraction. The clonotype was recovered from a man between 18 and 35 years old in good health. Some clones in this sample may be carry-over from other donors' samples. The rearrangement joins TRBV7-9 to TRBJ1-2, with a possible D match to TRBD1 (5 bases). CDR3 DNA: TGTGCCAGCAGCAAGACAGATTATGGCTACACCTTC. This encodes CASSKTDYGYTF.